The rows below give T cell receptor beta chains drawn from one sample of a study of long-term antiretroviral therapy in people with HIV. Libraries were prepared by immunoSEQ multiplex PCR; TCRdb keeps only in-frame clonotypes and omits some of them. In the table there are tens of thousands of clones, around 93% of which are singletons. The source material was unsorted PBMCs, sampled 7.4 years after starting antiretroviral therapy. The source of these receptors is a man aged 50 or older with HIV. Both conserved end residues are part of each CDR3. A D gene is named only where the DNA matches it firmly. A clone size is listed for some rows: how often the clone was seen (once, few, many), or a class if it is expanded.

v_call	clone_size	j_call	d_call	cdr3_nt	cdr3_aa
TRBV2	NA	TRBJ1-1	NA	TGTGCCAGCAGTGAAGCCCTCGAGGGAGCGAACACTGAAGCTTTCTTT	CASSEALEGANTEAFF
TRBV19	NA	TRBJ1-5	TRBD1	TGTGCCAGTAGTGCAGGGGGTTATAAGGATCAGCCCCAGCATTTT	CASSAGGYKDQPQHF
TRBV6-5	NA	TRBJ1-6	NA	TGTGCCAGCAGTTACTCCCCATGGGGGGCTAATTCACCCCTCCACTTT	CASSYSPWGANSPLHF
TRBV7-2	once	TRBJ2-7	TRBD1	TGTGCCAGCAGCTCAACCGGGACAGGGGCCTACGAGCAGTACTTC	CASSSTGTGAYEQYF
TRBV5-5	NA	TRBJ2-3	TRBD2	TGTGCCAGCAGCCACCCGAAAGCGGGGGGGACAGATACGCAGTATTTT	CASSHPKAGGTDTQYF
TRBV11-2	NA	TRBJ2-7	NA	TGTGCCAGCAGCTCGCCCACAGGTTCCTACGAGCAGTACTTC	CASSSPTGSYEQYF
TRBV10-1	NA	TRBJ2-2	NA	TGCGCCAGCAGTGAGGGAGGCGGGGAGCTGTTTTTT	CASSEGGGELFF
TRBV19	NA	TRBJ2-2	TRBD1	TGTGCCAGTAGCCCCTCTGGACAGGACCATTTAGACACCGGGGAGCTGTTTTTT	CASSPSGQDHLDTGELFF
TRBV4-3	NA	TRBJ2-1	NA	TGCGCCAGCAGCCAAGATGTCTGGCTAGCGTCTTACAATGAGCAGTTCTTC	CASSQDVWLASYNEQFF
TRBV21-1	NA	TRBJ2-7	NA	TGTGCCAGCAGCAAAACCCGGGACAGAGACTCCTACGAGCAGTACTTC	CASSKTRDRDSYEQYF
TRBV30	NA	TRBJ1-4	NA	TGTGCCTGGAGCCGGACGCCCGACACGAATGAAAAACTGTTTTTT	CAWSRTPDTNEKLFF
TRBV6-6	NA	TRBJ1-3	TRBD1	TGTGCCAGCAGTCGACAGGGGGCGCGCGGAAACACCATATATTTT	CASSRQGARGNTIYF
TRBV7-2	NA	TRBJ1-5	NA	TGTGCCAGCAGCTCCTTGTCCGGGACACCCGAAAGGCCCCAGCATTTT	CASSSLSGTPERPQHF
TRBV2	NA	TRBJ2-7	TRBD2	TGTGCCAGCAGGTTCGAGCGGGGGGCCAGATCTAGCTCCTACGAGCAGTACTTC	CASRFERGARSSSYEQYF
TRBV19	NA	TRBJ2-5	TRBD1	TGTGCCAGTGACCGCGGACAGGGGATGAGGGAGACCCAGTACTTC	CASDRGQGMRETQYF
TRBV19	NA	TRBJ2-2	NA	TGTGCCAGTAGTCCCCGCCTCGGTGCCCCCACCGGGGAGCTGTTTTTT	CASSPRLGAPTGELFF
TRBV14	NA	TRBJ2-1	NA	TGTGCCAGCAGCCCTGTACCGGGACTTCACTCCTACAATGAGCAGTTCTTC	CASSPVPGLHSYNEQFF
TRBV30	NA	TRBJ1-4	TRBD1	TGTGCCTGGAAACGGGACAGGGGGTCGGAAAAACTGTTTTTT	CAWKRDRGSEKLFF
TRBV10-1	few	TRBJ1-3	NA	TGCGCCAGCAGTGAGGGAGTCTCTGGAAACACCATATATTTT	CASSEGVSGNTIYF
TRBV13	NA	TRBJ1-2	NA	TGTGCCAGCAGCTTGTTCGGGGGTAACTATGGCTACACCTTC	CASSLFGGNYGYTF
TRBV6-1	NA	TRBJ1-3	NA	TGTGCCAGCAGTGAACCAGGCAGGGGTCAGCGCACCATATATTTT	CASSEPGRGQRTIYF
TRBV7-3	NA	TRBJ2-3	TRBD2	TGTGCCAGCAGCCCCTTCCCGGGACTAGCGGGGAGGGGAGATACGCAGTATTTT	CASSPFPGLAGRGDTQYF
TRBV6-1	NA	TRBJ2-7	NA	TGTGCCAGCAATACAGGGTCCTCCTACGAGCAGTACTTC	CASNTGSSYEQYF
TRBV5-1	once	TRBJ2-2	NA	TGCGCCAGCACTTCTGGAGGGGGGAACACCGGGGAGCTGTTTTTT	CASTSGGGNTGELFF
TRBV7-6	NA	TRBJ2-7	NA	TGTGCCAGCAGCTCCGGATCCGGGAAGCAGCAGTACTTC	CASSSGSGKQQYF
TRBV9	NA	TRBJ2-2	NA	TGTGCCAGCAGGCAAAACACCGGGGAGCTGTTTTTT	CASRQNTGELFF
TRBV7-2	NA	TRBJ2-3	TRBD1	TGTGCCAGCAGCTCAGGGGGTTATACGCAGTATTTT	CASSSGGYTQYF
TRBV9	NA	TRBJ2-7	TRBD1	TGTGCCAGCAGCGTCTCCGGGACAGGGAACGTATACGAGCAGTACTTC	CASSVSGTGNVYEQYF
TRBV10-2	NA	TRBJ1-3	NA	TGCGCCAGCAGGCCCACCGGAGGGGCCTCCAGCTCTGGAAACACCATATATTTT	CASRPTGGASSSGNTIYF
TRBV7-8	NA	TRBJ1-6	NA	TGTGCCAGCAGCTATAAGGGATCAAATTCACCCCTCCACTTT	CASSYKGSNSPLHF
TRBV6-1	NA	TRBJ1-5	NA	TGTGCCAGCAGTGAAGGGTCCGGACAGAATCAGCCCCAGCATTTT	CASSEGSGQNQPQHF
TRBV6-5	NA	TRBJ2-3	TRBD1	TGTGCCAGCAGAACGACAGGGAGAGATACGCAGTATTTT	CASRTTGRDTQYF